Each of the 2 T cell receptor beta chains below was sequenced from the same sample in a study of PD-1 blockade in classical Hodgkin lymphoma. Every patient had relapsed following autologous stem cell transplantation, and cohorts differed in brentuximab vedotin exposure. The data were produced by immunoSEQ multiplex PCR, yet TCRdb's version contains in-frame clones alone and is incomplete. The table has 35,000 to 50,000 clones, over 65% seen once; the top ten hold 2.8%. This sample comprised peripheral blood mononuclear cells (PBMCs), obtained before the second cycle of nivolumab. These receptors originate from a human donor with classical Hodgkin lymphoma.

CDR3: CASRQGGSYEQYF. The CDR3 DNA reads TGTGCCAGCAGGCAGGGGGGCTCCTACGAGCAGTACTTC. The genes are TRBV28 and TRBJ2-7; D is possibly TRBD1 (7 bases). Looked up from germline, CDR1 is MDHEN and CDR2 is SYDVKM. The CDR3 contains 13 residues. V was trimmed by 6 bases and J by 0 bases, leaving 9 bases between them.

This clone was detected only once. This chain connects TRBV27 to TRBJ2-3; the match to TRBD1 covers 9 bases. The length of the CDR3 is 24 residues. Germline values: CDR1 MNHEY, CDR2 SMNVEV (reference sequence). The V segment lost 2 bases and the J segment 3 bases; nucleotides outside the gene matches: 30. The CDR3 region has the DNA TGTGCCAGCAGTTTACATTCCATTAGGATTAGGGACTTTCGGACAGGGGAAAGTACAGATACGCAGTATTTT. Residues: CASSLHSIRIRDFRTGESTDTQYF.